This passage covers 31 T cell receptor beta chains from one sample sequenced in a study of blood T cell repertoires in COVID-19. The assay was immunoSEQ multiplex PCR, and TCRdb's table has in-frame clones only and misses some. The data contain hundreds of thousands of clones, around 80% of them singletons. Sample: PBMCs or T cells enriched from blood (not recorded which). The receptors were gathered from a man aged 25 to 45 with acute COVID-19.

This clone was counted ten times or more. The chain has TRBV7-9 and TRBJ1-4; D gene ambiguous. Germline CDR1 reads SEHNR; CDR2 reads FQNEAQ (reference sequence). The CDR3 totals 14 residues. Trimming shortened V by 2 bases and J by 5 bases, and 9 bases separated the two germline ends. CDR3 nucleotides: TGTGCCAGCAGCTTATCCCAGTCAAATGAAAAACTGTTTTTT. This codes for CASSLSQSNEKLFF. Combining the CDR3 with reference TRBV7-9 and TRBJ1-4 gives the whole variable domain DTGVSQNPRHKITKRGQNVTFRCDPISEHNRLYWYRQTLGQGPEFLTYFQNEAQLEKSRLLSDRFSAERPKGSFSTLEIQRTEQGDSAMYLCASSLSQSNEKLFFGSGTQLSVL.

The rearrangement links TRBV11-3 to TRBJ1-2; D ambiguous. V gave up 5 bases and J gave up 7 bases, with 11 bases separating them. There are 12 residues in the CDR3. Germline V gene lookup returns CDR1 SGHNT and CDR2 YENEEA. CDR3 region: CASSPSWPGYTF. CDR3 DNA: TGTGCCAGCAGCCCCTCTTGGCCTGGCTACACCTTC.

This chain connects TRBV24-1 to TRBJ2-5, with 7 bases that match TRBD1. Per germline, CDR1 KGHDR and CDR2 SFDVKD. The CDR3 totals 15 residues. V lost 0 bases to trimming and J lost 4 bases; unmatched junction nucleotides: 4. CDR3 loop: CATSDLGRGRETQYF. The CDR3 nucleotides read TGTGCCACCAGTGATTTGGGCAGGGGGAGAGAGACCCAGTACTTC.

The chain has TRBV18 and TRBJ2-7; D might be TRBD2 (5 bases). V was cut by 4 bases and J by 6 bases, with 16 bases left in between. CDR1 and CDR2 (germline): KGHSH, LQKENI. This CDR3 has 14 residues. The CDR3 DNA reads TGTGCCAGCTCACGGCCTGAGGGCCCTCTCGAGCAGTACTTC. Its translation: CASSRPEGPLEQYF.

CDR3 bases: TGTGCCAGCACCCGACCGGGGAGACAGGGGACGGACGACGAGCAGTACTTC. Protein: CASTRPGRQGTDDEQYF. This rearrangement joins TRBV7-6 to TRBJ2-7, with 8 bases that match TRBD1. With V trimmed by 7 bases and J by 5 bases, 19 bases remained unmatched. The CDR3 loop spans 17 amino acids. Germline V gene data show CDR1 as SGHVS and CDR2 as FNYEAQ.

This chain connects TRBV30 to TRBJ1-1; D may be TRBD1 (5 bases). Trimming pared 2 bases from V and 4 bases from J, leaving 8 bases between. Germline V lookup: CDR1 GTSNPN, CDR2 SVGIG (reference sequence). The CDR3 is made up of 12 amino acids. The CDR3 sequence: CAWSLRGTEAFF. The CDR3 nucleotides are TGTGCCTGGAGTCTTAGGGGCACTGAAGCTTTCTTT.

The chain links TRBV25-1 to TRBJ1-6, with TRBD1 as a possible D gene (6 bases). CDR3 length: 13 residues. V shed 9 bases and J shed 7 bases, with 13 bases lying between them. From germline, CDR1 is MGHDK and CDR2 SYGVNS. Written as DNA, the CDR3 is TGTGCCAGTAAAAGGGGGGGGAATTCACCCCTCCACTTT. Translation: CASKRGGNSPLHF.

The rearrangement uses TRBV27 and TRBJ1-2; 12 positions match TRBD1. The germline V gene encodes CDR1 MNHEY and CDR2 SMNVEV (reference sequence). The CDR3 has 18 amino acids. The V gene end was trimmed by 3 bases and the J gene end by 4 bases; junction bases not matched to a gene: 12. The CDR3 DNA reads TGTGCCAGCAGTTTGAGTAGGGCCGGGACAGGGGGCCTCTATGGCTACACCTTC. This encodes CASSLSRAGTGGLYGYTF.

This clone was observed a handful of times. The chain carries TRBV5-5 and TRBJ1-6, with 7 bases that match TRBD1. The germline gives CDR1 SGHKS, CDR2 YYEKEE (reference sequence). The CDR3 has 16 amino acids. Unmatched junction bases numbered 7, after V lost 0 bases and J lost 7 bases. CDR3 DNA sequence: TGTGCCAGCAGCTTGGTTCCGACAGGGTCCAATTCACCCCTCCACTTT. Protein product: CASSLVPTGSNSPLHF.

The CDR3 DNA is TGCGCCAGCAGCGCCGAAGCTGGGCGTGTTGGCTACACCTTC. This encodes CASSAEAGRVGYTF. This chain uses TRBV4-1 with TRBJ1-2; no definite D call. V shed 5 bases and J shed 7 bases, with 17 bases lying between them. This CDR3 spans 14 amino acids. Germline values: CDR1 MGHRA, CDR2 YSYEKL.

The gene calls are TRBV19 and TRBJ1-1; no clear D gene. V shed 1 base and J shed 11 bases, with 14 bases lying between them. CDR3 size: 13 residues. Germline assignment: CDR1 LNHDA and CDR2 SQIVND (reference sequence). In DNA, the CDR3 is TGTGCCAGTAGTATAGTAGGAGGTCTTATCGCTTTCTTT. Its protein product is CASSIVGGLIAFF.

The CDR3 here is CASSQQGPGNTIYF. CDR3 DNA: TGTGCCAGCAGCCAACAGGGGCCTGGAAACACCATATATTTT. J is TRBJ1-3 and V is TRBV6-8; 7 nucleotides align to TRBD1. V was pared by 6 bases and J by 2 bases, with 4 bases of the junction left unmatched. Per germline, CDR1 MNHGY and CDR2 SAAAGT. CDR3 size: 14 residues.

The rearrangement joins TRBV5-5 to TRBJ1-5; no definite D call. The germline V gene has CDR1 SGHKS and CDR2 YYEKEE (reference sequence). This CDR3 has 15 amino acids. Trimming left V 1 base short and J 1 base short, with 9 bases between. The CDR3 loop reads CASSLSIRSNQPQHF. The CDR3 bases are TGTGCCAGCAGCTTGTCCATACGGAGCAATCAGCCCCAGCATTTT.

With regard to this clone: The same CDR3 is also encoded by other DNA sequences in this sample. V usage is TRBV6-5 and J usage is TRBJ1-2; unclear D gene. The ends were cut back, 6 bases at V and 4 bases at J, with 6 bases in the middle. The CDR3 length is 11 residues. Germline-derived CDR1 and CDR2 are MNHEY and SVGAGI. Here the CDR3 reads CASSPGYGYTF. DNA for the CDR3: TGTGCCAGCAGCCCGGGCTATGGCTACACCTTC.

Remarks on this clone: The junction and the germline gene differ at one end; a read error may be behind it. The chain uses TRBV9 and TRBJ1-3, with D hard to call. The CDR3 loop spans 14 amino acids. Per germline, CDR1 SGDLS and CDR2 YYNGEE. The CDR3: CASSVETPGNTIYF. The CDR3 nucleotides are TGTGCCAGCAGCGTAGAAACCCCTGGCAACACCATATATTTT.

This clone was picked up a small number of times. Other DNA sequences in the same sample also yield this CDR3. The V gene is TRBV5-1, the J gene TRBJ1-1, with D perhaps matching TRBD1 (6 bases). The germline gives CDR1 SGHRS, CDR2 YFSETQ. The CDR3 sequence is 14 residues long. Trimming left V 4 bases short and J 1 base short, with 11 bases between. The chain's CDR3 is CASSRGQSNTEAFF. CDR3 coding DNA: TGCGCCAGCAGCCGTGGACAGTCGAACACTGAAGCTTTCTTT. The full variable domain, its missing parts supplied by reference TRBV5-1 and TRBJ1-1, is KAGVTQTPRYLIKTRGQQVTLSCSPISGHRSVSWYQQTPGQGLQFLFEYFSETQRNKGNFPGRFSGRQFSNSRSEMNVSTLELGDSALYLCASSRGQSNTEAFFGQGTRLTVV.

The rearrangement links TRBV5-4 to TRBJ2-3; weak D call: TRBD2 (6 bases). The CDR3 totals 10 residues. The germline gives CDR1 SGHNT, CDR2 YYREEE (reference sequence). V lost 7 bases and J lost 6, with 6 bases in between. In DNA, the CDR3 is TGTGCCAGCGGGAGGGATACGCAGTATTTT. The encoded protein is CASGRDTQYF.

The chain couples TRBV7-3 to TRBJ2-1, with 14 bases lining up with TRBD2. Looked up from germline, CDR1 is SGHTA and CDR2 is FQGTGA. The CDR3 loop spans 15 amino acids. Trimming took 4 bases from V and 8 from J; bases not matched to a gene: 4. CDR3 DNA sequence: TGTGCCAGCAGCTCACGGACTAGCGGGGGGTATGAGCAGTTCTTC. It encodes CASSSRTSGGYEQFF.

This sequence joins TRBV18 and TRBJ2-7; D perhaps matches TRBD1 (7 bases). This CDR3 contains 14 residues. The germline gives CDR1 KGHSH, CDR2 LQKENI. Trimming took off 3 bases at V and 2 bases at J, with 11 bases between the two ends. The CDR3 region has the DNA TGTGCCAGCTCACCGGAGGGGGCCCCCTACGAGCAGTACTTC. This gives the protein CASSPEGAPYEQYF.

This clone was picked up one time. The chain combines TRBV5-4 with TRBJ2-5; 16 nucleotides align to TRBD2. V shed 4 bases, J shed 2 bases, and the junction held 8 bases outside the gene matches. The CDR3 contains 18 residues. CDR1 and CDR2 (germline): SGHNT, YYREEE (reference sequence). This chain's CDR3 is CASSKPGLAGGLQETQYF. CDR3 sequence (DNA): TGTGCCAGCAGCAAACCGGGACTAGCGGGGGGGTTACAAGAGACCCAGTACTTC.

This chain uses TRBV6-5 with TRBJ2-4, with D tentatively TRBD1 (6 bases). This CDR3 is 14 amino acids long. Per the germline V gene, CDR1 is MNHEY and CDR2 is SVGAGI. The V end was cut by 5 bases, the J end by 9 bases, with 17 bases between. The CDR3 protein is CASSPDRRFSIQYF. In nucleotides, the CDR3 is TGTGCCAGCAGTCCCGACAGGAGGTTTAGCATTCAGTACTTC.

The V call is TRBV6-5, the J call TRBJ2-7; weak D call: TRBD1 (5 bases). The CDR3 has 13 amino acids. Trimming shortened V by 4 bases and J by 4 bases, and 11 bases separated the two germline ends. Germline-derived CDR1 and CDR2 are MNHEY and SVGAGI. The CDR3 sequence is CASSSDTHYEQYF. As DNA, the CDR3 is TGTGCCAGCAGTTCGGACACCCATTACGAGCAGTACTTC.

The chain couples TRBV30 to TRBJ2-7, with 9 bases matching TRBD2. Trimming removed 1 base from V and 3 bases from J; junction bases left unmatched: 4. The CDR3 is made up of 14 amino acids. CDR1 and CDR2 (germline): GTSNPN, SVGIG (reference sequence). CDR3 protein: CAWSARLAVYEQYF. DNA for the CDR3: TGTGCCTGGAGTGCCAGACTAGCGGTCTACGAGCAGTACTTC.

The V and J genes are TRBV19 and TRBJ1-2; perhaps TRBD1 as D (5 bases). Germline V gives CDR1 LNHDA, CDR2 SQIVND (reference sequence). The V end was cut by 3 bases, the J end by 8 bases, with 10 bases between. The CDR3 runs to 12 residues. CDR3 sequence (DNA): TGTGCCAGTAGTATTAAACGGGGGGGCTACACCTTC. Translation: CASSIKRGGYTF. Drawing the rest from reference TRBV19 and TRBJ1-2, the complete variable domain is DGGITQSPKYLFRKEGQNVTLSCEQNLNHDAMYWYRQDPGQGLRLIYYSQIVNDFQKGDIAEGYSVSREKKESFPLTVTSAQKNPTAFYLCASSIKRGGYTFGSGTRLTVV.

The chain is built from TRBV5-1 and TRBJ1-6; TRBD1 matches at 9 bases. Unmatched junction bases numbered 21, after V lost 4 bases and J lost 4 bases. Germline V gene sequence: CDR1 SGHRS, CDR2 YFSETQ. The CDR3 contains 21 residues. DNA of the CDR3: TGCGCCAGCAGCGGAGGACAGGGGCCCGGAGGCCGTATATCGTATAATTCACCCCTCCACTTT. Its translation is CASSGGQGPGGRISYNSPLHF.

This rearrangement joins TRBV10-3 to TRBJ2-7; a weak D match, TRBD1 (7 bases). V was pared by 4 bases and J by 2 bases, with 12 bases between. CDR3 length: 14 amino acids. Germline V gene sequence: CDR1 ENHRY, CDR2 SYGVKD. Here the CDR3 reads CAISGQGGTYEQYF. The CDR3 DNA follows: TGTGCCATCAGTGGACAGGGAGGAACCTACGAGCAGTACTTC.

The chain links TRBV27 to TRBJ2-6, with 10 bases aligning to TRBD2. Trimming took 2 bases from V and 1 from J; bases not matched to a gene: 2. This CDR3 contains 17 residues. Germline CDR1 and CDR2: MNHEY and SMNVEV (reference sequence). CDR3 in DNA: TGTGCCAGCAGTTTAAGCGGGGGGGCGTCTGGGGCCAACGTCCTGACTTTC. It specifies CASSLSGGASGANVLTF. Looking up the rest from reference TRBV27 and TRBJ2-6 gives the full variable domain: EAQVTQNPRYLITVTGKKLTVTCSQNMNHEYMSWYRQDPGLGLRQIYYSMNVEVTDKGDVPEGYKVSRKEKRNFPLILESPSPNQTSLYFCASSLSGGASGANVLTFGAGSRLTVL.

This chain joins TRBV6-2 or TRBV6-3 and TRBJ1-6; D unresolved. V shed 6 bases and J shed 5 bases, with 8 bases lying between them. Germline V gene sequence: CDR1 MNHEY, CDR2 SVGEGT. CDR3 length: 13 amino acids. As DNA, the CDR3 is TGTGCCAGCAGCTTACTGAATAATTCACCCCTCCACTTT. This encodes CASSLLNNSPLHF.

J is TRBJ2-2 and V is TRBV6-5; no clear D gene. V was pared by 5 bases and J by 2 bases, with 12 bases between. Germline V gives CDR1 MNHEY, CDR2 SVGAGI. The CDR3 runs 15 residues. DNA for the CDR3: TGTGCCAGCAGTCCGCAGGTTACAAACACCGGGGAGCTGTTTTTT. Translated: CASSPQVTNTGELFF.

The gene calls are TRBV9 and TRBJ2-1; no reliable D call. Germline CDR1 SGDLS, CDR2 YYNGEE. The length of the CDR3 is 13 residues. Trimming took off 0 bases at V and 4 bases at J, with 5 bases between the two ends. The CDR3 DNA sequence: TGTGCCAGCAGCGTAGGTATTTACAATGAGCAGTTCTTC. Translated, it gives CASSVGIYNEQFF.

V is TRBV27 and J is TRBJ1-6; D may be TRBD1 (6 bases). Trimming took 6 bases from V and 2 from J, leaving 11 bases between them. Germline-derived CDR1 and CDR2 are MNHEY and SMNVEV (reference sequence). The CDR3 covers 15 residues. In DNA form, the CDR3 reads TGTGCCAGCAGCTTCGGACAGCCCTATAATTCACCCCTCCACTTT. This encodes CASSFGQPYNSPLHF.